This T cell receptor (beta chain) was captured in a study of blood T cell repertoires in COVID-19. The repertoire was sequenced with immunoSEQ multiplex PCR; TCRdb's copy has only in-frame clones and lacks some. The table includes 150,000 or so clones, roughly 87% detected once. The sequenced sample was PBMCs or T cells enriched from blood (not recorded which). The receptor comes from a man aged 50-59 years who had recovered from COVID-19.

The CDR3 reads CASSLMGRDYGYTF. DNA for the CDR3: TGTGCCAGTAGTCTGATGGGCAGGGACTATGGCTACACCTTC. V and J are TRBV19 and TRBJ1-2; perhaps TRBD1 as D (5 bases). Trimming shortened V by 5 bases and J by 3 bases, and 13 bases separated the two germline ends. This CDR3 region has 14 residues. Germline lookup yields CDR1 LNHDA and CDR2 SQIVND (reference sequence). The whole variable domain, filled in from reference TRBV19 and TRBJ1-2, reads DGGITQSPKYLFRKEGQNVTLSCEQNLNHDAMYWYRQDPGQGLRLIYYSQIVNDFQKGDIAEGYSVSREKKESFPLTVTSAQKNPTAFYLCASSLMGRDYGYTFGSGTRLTVV.